This T cell receptor (beta chain) is from a study of metastatic and nonmetastatic thyroid tumors. On the study more broadly: Repertoires from malignant and benign thyroid patients were compared across blood and tumor or nodule tissue. Overall study results and limits: In blood and tumor, TCR beta diversity was reportedly significantly higher in malignant thyroid tumors than in benign nodules.

The authors' processing: Built for papillary thyroid cancer, a distant-metastasis classifier drew on CDR3 differences across clinicopathological groups. TCRdb re-clonotyped the PCR reads through MiXCR. TCRdb's processing, not the study's, gives the V and J calls here. This table has 12,000 or so clones, 25% to 35% appearing once. This clone was seen ten or more times. Its antigen is undetermined. Every patient underwent thyroid surgery untreated. V was clipped by 0 bases and J by 4 bases, with 12 bases between them. Germline values: CDR1 LGHNA, CDR2 YNFKEQ. The CDR3 is 15 residues long. The sequenced sample was tumor tissue. The sequence was collected from a female donor with papillary thyroid cancer or a benign thyroid nodule (not recorded which). Some clones in this sample may be carry-over from other donors' samples. The V and J genes are TRBV4-2 and TRBJ1-1, with D tentatively TRBD1 (5 bases). The CDR3 bases are TGTGCCAGCAGCCAAGAACCACTAGGGACCACTGAAGCTTTCTTT. Its protein is CASSQEPLGTTEAFF.